Shown below are 12 T cell receptor beta chains from a single sample sequenced in a study of blood T cell repertoires in COVID-19. TCRdb's table, derived via immunoSEQ multiplex PCR, lists solely in-frame clones and lacks some. The table lists about 110,000 clones, about three quarters of them singletons. Material for sequencing was peripheral blood. The receptor set was obtained from a human donor in a cohort sampled during active or convalescent COVID-19.

V gene TRBV3-1 (or the pseudogene TRBV3-2) combines with J gene TRBJ2-5, with 10 bases identical to TRBD2. The CDR3 extends over 15 amino acids. Losses at the gene ends were 4 bases for V and 8 bases for J; bases not matched to a gene: 10. Per germline, CDR1 LGHDT and CDR2 YNNKEL (reference sequence). CDR3 DNA sequence: TGTGCCAGCAGCCCCCGGGAGCGGGGGGGTAGAACCCAGTACTTC. Protein sequence: CASSPRERGGRTQYF.

The rearrangement links TRBV11-3 to TRBJ2-2; a possible D gene is TRBD1 (5 bases). V lost 2 bases to trimming and J lost 7 bases, with 11 bases between them. CDR3 length: 14 residues. The germline V gene encodes CDR1 SGHNT and CDR2 YENEEA. The CDR3, as DNA: TGTGCCAGCAGCTTACAGGGCAGGGACGGGGAGCTGTTTTTT. Translation gives CASSLQGRDGELFF.

The V and J genes are TRBV7-7 and TRBJ1-4, with 10 bases matching TRBD1. The CDR3 runs to 16 residues. The germline V gene has CDR1 SSHAT and CDR2 FNYEAQ (reference sequence). Trimming at V came to 6 bases and at J to 8 bases, leaving 12 bases not matched to a gene. CDR3 coding DNA: TGTGCCAGCAGTTTTAGGGGACAGGGGCTTGCGGAAAAACTGTTTTTT. It yields the protein CASSFRGQGLAEKLFF.

The chain couples TRBV6-5 to TRBJ1-3, with a possible D match to TRBD1 (5 bases). The CDR3 covers 15 residues. V dropped 4 bases and J dropped 0 bases, with 10 bases sitting between them. Germline V CDR1 and CDR2: MNHEY, SVGAGI. CDR3 sequence reads: CASSWVGASGNTIYF. The DNA of the CDR3 is TGTGCCAGCAGTTGGGTAGGGGCCTCTGGAAACACCATATATTTT.

V gene TRBV4-3 combines with J gene TRBJ1-4, with D perhaps TRBD1 (6 bases). The V end was cut by 4 bases, the J end by 1 base, with 7 bases between. The CDR3 has 14 residues. Germline values: CDR1 LGHNA, CDR2 YSLEER. The DNA of the CDR3 is TGCGCCAGCAGCCGGACAGTAACTAATGAAAAACTGTTTTTT. Translating gives CASSRTVTNEKLFF.

The CDR3, as DNA: TGTGCCAGCGCAGAAGGGACAGGGAATTTCTATGGCTACACCTTC. Amino acids: CASAEGTGNFYGYTF. This sequence joins TRBV2 and TRBJ1-2, with TRBD1 matching over 9 bases. The CDR3 covers 15 residues. The V segment lost 8 bases and the J segment 4 bases; nucleotides outside the gene matches: 11. Germline values: CDR1 SNHLY, CDR2 FYNNEI. Full variable domain (missing parts from reference TRBV2 and TRBJ1-2): EPEVTQTPSHQVTQMGQEVILRCVPISNHLYFYWYRQILGQKVEFLVSFYNNEISEKSEIFDDQFSVERPDGSNFTLKIRSTKLEDSAMYFCASAEGTGNFYGYTFGSGTRLTVV.

This clone showed up just once. The gene calls are TRBV7-2 and TRBJ1-1; 7 bases match TRBD1. CDR1 and CDR2 (germline): SGHTA, FQGNSA. The junction had 6 bases not matched to a gene; V was cut back by 1 base and J by 4 bases. The CDR3 has 15 residues. The CDR3 sequence: CASSLVSQGGTEAFF. The CDR3 DNA reads TGTGCCAGCAGCTTAGTGAGCCAGGGGGGCACTGAAGCTTTCTTT.

This clone was detected only a few times. CDR3 nucleotide sequence: TGCGCCAGCAGCTTGGGATCCAGGGGAACAGTAGATACGCAGTATTTT. This encodes CASSLGSRGTVDTQYF. The chain links TRBV5-1 to TRBJ2-3, with a tentative D call TRBD1 (6 bases). The V end lost 0 bases, the J end lost 5 bases, and 16 bases lay between the germline ends. This CDR3 comprises 16 residues. Germline CDR1 and CDR2: SGHRS and YFSETQ.

V and J are TRBV30 and TRBJ2-7; TRBD1 matches 7 bases. Per germline, CDR1 GTSNPN and CDR2 SVGIG (reference sequence). V was clipped by 0 bases and J by 7 bases; unmatched bases: 9. The CDR3 has 14 amino acids. CDR3 region: CAWSVQGTVREQYF. The DNA of the CDR3 is TGTGCCTGGAGTGTACAAGGGACAGTTCGGGAGCAGTACTTC.

The chain carries TRBV7-2 and TRBJ2-5; 11 bases map to TRBD2. Germline assignment: CDR1 SGHTA and CDR2 FQGNSA. CDR3 length: 16 amino acids. The J segment lost 5 bases and the V segment lost 3 bases, leaving 8 bases of the junction unmatched. CDR3 nucleotides: TGTGCCAGCAGCTTTAGCGGGGGGGCCGGCGTGGAGACCCAGTACTTC. Translating it yields CASSFSGGAGVETQYF.

The chain joins TRBV28 to TRBJ2-7; 7 positions match TRBD1. This CDR3 contains 15 residues. The germline gives CDR1 MDHEN, CDR2 SYDVKM. V was pared by 6 bases and J by 9 bases, with 17 bases of the junction left unmatched. The CDR3 DNA reads as TGTGCCAGCAGCCCCACCGGGACAGCTACGAATTTGCAGTACTTC. Translation: CASSPTGTATNLQYF.

The rearrangement links TRBV13 to TRBJ2-2, with TRBD1 matching over 7 bases. The CDR3 covers 14 residues. The germline CDR1 and CDR2 sequences are PRHDT and FYEKMQ (reference sequence). Trimming removed 7 bases from V and 3 bases from J; junction bases left unmatched: 5. CDR3 nucleotide sequence: TGTGCCAGCAACAGGGGCCACGACACCGGGGAGCTGTTTTTT. This gives the protein CASNRGHDTGELFF.